This T cell receptor (beta chain) originates from a study of blood T cell repertoires in COVID-19. Study at large: Samples came from the United States, Italy and Spain, spanning acute and convalescent COVID-19. From T cells, B-cell-depleted T cells, or PBMCs came the material, which was cDNA or gDNA.

With 1 base clipped from V and 5 bases from J, the junction kept 6 bases outside the gene matches. CDR3 length: 17 amino acids. Germline lookup yields CDR1 MGHRA and CDR2 YSYEKL. Source study methods: Reference gene primer amplification yielded estimated nucleated cell counts. Clones were read by immunoSEQ multiplex PCR, and TCRdb kept only the in-frame ones, dropping some. The V and J calls and the clone size are those of that table, but D and trimming were determined from the DNA. The sample includes about 440,000 clones, 80% to 90% of them seen just once. The sample comprised peripheral blood. The receptor comes from a woman aged 30 to 39 with acute or convalescent COVID-19. The rearrangement uses TRBV4-1 and TRBJ2-5, with 14 bases identical to TRBD2. The CDR3, as DNA: TGCGCCAGCAGCCAAGGACTAGCGGGGGGGCGTGGGGAGACCCAGTACTTC. Translating gives CASSQGLAGGRGETQYF.